This TCR beta chain is from a study of blood T cells in healthy people across ages. Donors ranged from roughly 6 to 100 years old and were healthy Caucasians in Russia. Alongside a J-beta primer mix, a sample-barcoded 5' primer served in a second PCR lasting 7 to 11 cycles. A template-switch adaptor containing 12 random nucleotides labeled each cDNA molecule. TCRdb recomputed calls from the 5' RACE reads with MiXCR, one row per CDR3 protein. This table holds more than 1 million distinct CDR3 sequences, 40% to 45% found once. As concerns this clonotype: A read error may account for a junction end that differs from germline.

The CDR3 is 17 amino acids. Germline values: CDR1 LNHNV, CDR2 YYDKDF (reference sequence). This chain links TRBV15 with TRBJ2-1, with a tentative D call TRBD1 (6 bases). Input material: blood. The receptor comes from a woman aged 55 to 70 in good health. The CDR3 loop is CATSRSDLRGYDNEQFF. The CDR3 DNA reads TGCGCCACCAGCAGATCGGATTTAAGGGGGTACGACAATGAGCAGTTCTTC.